A single sample is the source of the 27 T cell receptor beta chains below, sequenced in a study of cytomegalovirus exposure and HLA in healthy donors. 60 Vbeta and 13 Jbeta primers were used in PCR. The method was immunoSEQ multiplex PCR; TCRdb's version includes in-frame clones alone and lacks a portion of them. The sample has around 200,000 clones; 62% are singletons. Sequences were obtained from PBMCs. These TCRs come from a man aged 35 to 55 in good health and CMV-seronegative.

V and J are TRBV14 and TRBJ2-5; TRBD1 aligns across 8 bases. Germline-derived CDR1 and CDR2 are SGHDN and FVKESK. After removal of 2 bases from V and 0 bases from J, the junction contained 5 bases not matched to a gene. This CDR3 contains 16 residues. The DNA of the CDR3 is TGTGCCAGCAGCCAACTCACAGGGGGTAACCAAGAGACCCAGTACTTC. The encoded protein is CASSQLTGGNQETQYF.

As to this clone: The sample holds other DNA sequences that translate to the same CDR3. The chain links TRBV30 to TRBJ2-7; the match to TRBD1 covers 7 bases. Trimming at V came to 3 bases and at J to 3 bases, leaving 2 bases not matched to a gene. Germline V lookup: CDR1 GTSNPN, CDR2 SVGIG (reference sequence). This CDR3 has 12 amino acids. CDR3: CAWSPGGYEQYF. CDR3 DNA: TGTGCCTGGAGCCCAGGGGGCTACGAGCAGTACTTC.

Of note for this clone: Compared with germline, one end of the junction differs, possibly owing to a read error. This chain links TRBV4-2 with TRBJ2-3, with D possibly TRBD1 on 5 matching bases. CDR3 size: 14 residues. Germline V gene sequence: CDR1 LGHNA, CDR2 YNFKEQ. The CDR3 DNA follows: TGTGCCAGCAGCCAAGCCTGGGATACAGGTACGCAGTATTTT. Translating it yields CASSQAWDTGTQYF.

This chain connects TRBV23-1 to TRBJ2-7; D may be TRBD1 (8 bases). TRBV23-1 is labeled an ORF, and its function is uncertain. The CDR3 spans 22 residues. V dropped 4 bases and J dropped 2 bases, with 36 bases sitting between them. CDR3: CASSLFLGRETLNDRGTYEQYF. In DNA form, the CDR3 reads TGCGCCAGCAGTCTCTTCCTGGGGCGGGAGACTCTGAACGACAGGGGTACCTACGAGCAGTACTTC.

This chain uses TRBV7-2 with TRBJ1-1; D remains unclear. Germline CDR1 is SGHTA and CDR2 is FQGNSA. Trimming cost V 5 bases and J 7 bases, with 8 bases left between them. The length of the CDR3 is 11 residues. CDR3 loop: CASSVVSEAFF. In DNA, the CDR3 is TGTGCCAGCAGCGTGGTGAGTGAAGCTTTCTTT.

The gene calls are TRBV19 and TRBJ2-3; TRBD1 might be the D (5 bases). This CDR3 comprises 13 residues. V shed 6 bases and J shed 2 bases, with 9 bases lying between them. Per the germline V gene, CDR1 is LNHDA and CDR2 is SQIVND (reference sequence). CDR3 protein: CASSPQATDTQYF. CDR3 DNA: TGTGCCAGTAGCCCACAGGCCACAGATACGCAGTATTTT.

Points on this clone: The same CDR3 also results from other DNA sequences found in this sample. The J gene is TRBJ1-1, the V gene TRBV6-5; D is possibly TRBD1 (5 bases). Per germline, CDR1 MNHEY and CDR2 SVGAGI. The CDR3 has 13 amino acids. Deletions cut 7 bases from V and 0 bases from J, with 9 bases between. The CDR3 is CASTRGVNTEAFF. The CDR3 DNA follows: TGTGCCAGCACCCGGGGGGTGAACACTGAAGCTTTCTTT.

This clone showed up just a few times. The junction departs from the called germline gene at one end, perhaps through a read error. V usage is TRBV5-4 and J usage is TRBJ2-5, with 7 bases matching TRBD1. Judging by the DNA end, TRBJ2-7 fits better; the J call may be wrong. Germline V lookup: CDR1 SGHNT, CDR2 YYREEE (reference sequence). The CDR3 totals 15 residues. The CDR3 bases are TGTGCCAGCAGCTTCGACAGGGCGGGTTCCTTCGAGCAGTACTTC. Protein sequence: CASSFDRAGSFEQYF.

J is TRBJ1-4 and V is TRBV5-1; 9 positions match TRBD1. From germline, CDR1 is SGHRS and CDR2 YFSETQ. The CDR3 extends over 14 amino acids. The V segment lost 4 bases and the J segment 7 bases; nucleotides outside the gene matches: 5. The CDR3 nucleotides are TGCGCCAGCAGCCGGGGACAGGGCGGTGAAAAACTGTTTTTT. Amino acid sequence: CASSRGQGGEKLFF.

The gene calls are TRBV7-2 and TRBJ1-5; TRBD1 aligns across 8 bases. V dropped 5 bases and J dropped 4; count of bases not matched to a gene: 10. There are 16 residues in the CDR3. Germline lookup yields CDR1 SGHTA and CDR2 FQGNSA. CDR3 in DNA: TGTGCCAGCAGCGGGGGGACAGGCGGTTATAATCAGCCCCAGCATTTT. Its protein product is CASSGGTGGYNQPQHF.

The chain couples TRBV19 to TRBJ2-1; possible D gene TRBD2, 5 bases. Trimming stripped 0 bases from V and 8 bases from J, with 14 bases between. There are 15 residues in the CDR3. Germline V lookup: CDR1 LNHDA, CDR2 SQIVND (reference sequence). The CDR3 DNA follows: TGTGCCAGTAGTATAGAAGCGGCCCGACGGGATGAGCAGTTCTTC. As protein: CASSIEAARRDEQFF.

The chain carries TRBV10-3 and TRBJ2-2; the match to TRBD2 covers 7 bases. The V gene end was trimmed by 4 bases and the J gene end by 4 bases; junction bases not matched to a gene: 6. This CDR3 has 15 residues. Germline V lookup: CDR1 ENHRY, CDR2 SYGVKD. The CDR3 protein is CAISGGGSVTGELFF. CDR3 nucleotides: TGTGCCATCAGTGGGGGGGGATCGGTCACCGGGGAGCTGTTTTTT.

A few counts support this clone. The V and J genes are TRBV6-1 and TRBJ2-3; D gene ambiguous. The V end was cut by 5 bases, the J end by 0 bases, with 9 bases between. Germline CDR1 and CDR2: MNHNS and SASEGT. CDR3 length equals 14 residues. The CDR3 DNA is TGTGCCAGCAGTCCCAGTTGGAGCACAGATACGCAGTATTTT. Its translation: CASSPSWSTDTQYF.

The chain links TRBV12-2 to TRBJ2-7; no DNA check was done on the table's D call, TRBD2. TRBV12-2 is a listed pseudogene. This CDR3 spans 17 amino acids. The CDR3 bases are TGTGCAAGTCGCTTAGCGCGGGTAGCGGGAGCCGCTTACGAGCAGTACTTC. It specifies CASRLARVAGAAYEQYF.

The chain links TRBV5-6 to TRBJ1-1; D not certain. Trimming cost V 0 bases and J 4 bases, with 7 bases left between them. The CDR3 is 13 residues long. Looked up from germline, CDR1 is SGHDT and CDR2 is YYEEEE. CDR3 protein: CASSLVPGTEAFF. The CDR3 DNA is TGTGCCAGCAGCTTGGTTCCGGGCACTGAAGCTTTCTTT.

This chain uses TRBV11-2 with TRBJ2-5, with a tentative D call TRBD2 (6 bases). Germline-derived CDR1 and CDR2 are SGHAT and FQNNGV. V lost 0 bases, J lost 13 bases, and 15 bases lay in between. CDR3 length equals 13 residues. For the CDR3, the DNA is TGTGCCAGCAGCTTAGAAGGCGCGGGGCAGCCGTACTTC. Encoded protein: CASSLEGAGQPYF.

The chain carries TRBV18 and TRBJ2-7; TRBD2 matches at 7 bases. The CDR3 runs to 14 residues. V shed 5 bases, J shed 0 bases, and the junction held 4 bases outside the gene matches. The germline CDR1 and CDR2 sequences are KGHSH and LQKENI. The CDR3 protein is CASSTGGSSYEQYF. CDR3 coding DNA: TGTGCCAGCTCAACGGGAGGTAGCTCCTACGAGCAGTACTTC. Filled out from reference TRBV18 and TRBJ2-7, the complete variable domain reads NAGVMQNPRHLVRRRGQEARLRCSPMKGHSHVYWYRQLPEEGLKFMVYLQKENIIDESGMPKERFSAEFPKEGPSILRIQQVVRGDSAAYFCASSTGGSSYEQYFGPGTRLTVT.

This chain links TRBV7-2 with TRBJ1-3, with 9 nucleotides matching TRBD1. Germline V gene lookup returns CDR1 SGHTA and CDR2 FQGNSA. The V gene end was trimmed by 5 bases and the J gene end by 0 bases; junction bases not matched to a gene: 14. This CDR3 spans 19 amino acids. CDR3 residues: CASSTRRDRVGDSGNTIYF. The CDR3 region has the DNA TGTGCCAGCAGCACTCGCCGGGACAGGGTAGGGGACTCTGGAAACACCATATATTTT.

The chain joins TRBV30 to TRBJ1-1; a weak D match, TRBD1 (5 bases). V was trimmed by 5 bases and J by 8 bases, leaving 9 bases between them. The germline gives CDR1 GTSNPN, CDR2 SVGIG (reference sequence). The CDR3 contains 10 residues. The CDR3 is CAWGQNEAFF. The CDR3 DNA follows: TGTGCCTGGGGACAAAACGAAGCTTTCTTT. Supplemented by reference TRBV30 and TRBJ1-1, the full variable domain reads SQTIHQWPATLVQPVGSPLSLECTVEGTSNPNLYWYRQAAGRGLQLLFYSVGIGQISSEVPQNLSASRPQDRQFILSSKKLLLSDSGFYLCAWGQNEAFFGQGTRLTVV.

This clone came up once. The J gene is TRBJ1-1, the V gene TRBV5-8, with 7 positions matching TRBD1. CDR1 and CDR2 (germline): SGHTS, YDEGEE. The CDR3 is made up of 14 amino acids. Germline trimming cut 0 bases from V and 5 bases from J; bases unmatched to any gene: 4. CDR3 coding DNA: TGTGCCAGCAGCTTGGCTACCAGGGGGACTGAAGCTTTCTTT. It is translated as CASSLATRGTEAFF.

In this sample, this clone turned up once. This rearrangement joins TRBV4-1 to TRBJ1-1; D gene ambiguous. The germline gives CDR1 MGHRA, CDR2 YSYEKL. Trimming took 5 bases from V and 1 from J, leaving 23 bases between them. The CDR3 covers 18 residues. CDR3 DNA sequence: TGCGCCAGCAGCTCACGGACTGAGGGAAGGAGAAGGAACACTGAAGCTTTCTTT. Amino acids: CASSSRTEGRRRNTEAFF.

The chain links TRBV5-1 to TRBJ2-7, with D uncertain. Trimming removed 2 bases at V and 3 bases at J, with 9 bases between. CDR3 length equals 13 residues. Germline CDR1 and CDR2: SGHRS and YFSETQ. The CDR3 DNA is TGCGCCAGCAGCTTCGACGGAGTCTACGAGCAGTACTTC. Translated, it gives CASSFDGVYEQYF. Looking up the rest from reference TRBV5-1 and TRBJ2-7 gives the full variable domain: KAGVTQTPRYLIKTRGQQVTLSCSPISGHRSVSWYQQTPGQGLQFLFEYFSETQRNKGNFPGRFSGRQFSNSRSEMNVSTLELGDSALYLCASSFDGVYEQYFGPGTRLTVT.

The chain recombines TRBV28 with TRBJ1-2; D may be TRBD1 (6 bases). CDR1 MDHEN and CDR2 SYDVKM come from the germline V gene. The germline V and J ends were trimmed by 6 bases and 4 bases, with 18 bases remaining between them. This CDR3 has 15 residues. CDR3 sequence (DNA): TGTGCCAGCAGCACCCCTACAGGGTTATCCTATGGCTACACCTTC. Translating gives CASSTPTGLSYGYTF.

This clone was picked up a small number of times. Sequence at one end of the junction differs from germline and may be a read error. The CDR3 bases are TGCGCCAGCAGCCAAGATCTTGCTAATTATGGCTACACCTTC. Protein: CASSQDLANYGYTF. This chain links TRBV4-3 with TRBJ1-2, with unresolved D. Germline assignment: CDR1 LGHNA and CDR2 YSLEER. The CDR3 spans 14 residues.

About this clone: This CDR3 is also generated by other DNA sequences in the sample. The V gene is TRBV18, the J gene TRBJ1-1; the D is unclear. Germline V lookup: CDR1 KGHSH, CDR2 LQKENI. The CDR3 is 15 amino acids. Trimming pared 0 bases from V and 1 base from J, leaving 9 bases between. The DNA for the CDR3 is TGTGCCAGCTCACCACCTAAACAGCCGAACACTGAAGCTTTCTTT. This translates into CASSPPKQPNTEAFF.

V and J are TRBV5-1 and TRBJ1-1; D may be TRBD1 (5 bases). V shed 2 bases and J shed 0 bases, with 8 bases lying between them. The length of the CDR3 is 14 residues. Germline lookup yields CDR1 SGHRS and CDR2 YFSETQ. The CDR3 here is CASSLGDMNTEAFF. Written as DNA, the CDR3 is TGCGCCAGCAGCTTAGGGGATATGAACACTGAAGCTTTCTTT.

The J gene is TRBJ2-7, the V gene TRBV7-9; possible D gene TRBD1, 5 bases. Germline CDR1 and CDR2: SEHNR and FQNEAQ (reference sequence). This CDR3 region has 14 residues. The V end lost 5 bases, the J end lost 3 bases, and 14 bases lay between the germline ends. In nucleotides, the CDR3 is TGTGCCAGCAGCCGATCGACAGTCAGCTACGAGCAGTACTTC. Amino acids: CASSRSTVSYEQYF.